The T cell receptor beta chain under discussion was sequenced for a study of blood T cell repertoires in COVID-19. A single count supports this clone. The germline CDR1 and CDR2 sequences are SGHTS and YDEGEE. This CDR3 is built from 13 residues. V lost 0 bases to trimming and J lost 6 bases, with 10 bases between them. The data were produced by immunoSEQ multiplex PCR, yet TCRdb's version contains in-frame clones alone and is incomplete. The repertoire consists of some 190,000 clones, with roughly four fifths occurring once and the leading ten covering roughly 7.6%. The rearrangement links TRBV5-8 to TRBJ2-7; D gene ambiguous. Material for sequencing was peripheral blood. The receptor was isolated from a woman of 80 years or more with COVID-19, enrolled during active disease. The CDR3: CASSLASRSEQYF. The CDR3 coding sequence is TGTGCCAGCAGCTTGGCCTCTAGAAGCGAGCAGTACTTC.